A selection of T cell receptor beta chains follows, all from one sample in a study of CD39 and CD103 CD8 tumor-infiltrating T cells. Here immunoSEQ multiplex PCR was the method, and the copy in TCRdb shows in-frame clones only, minus some. The sample contains 950 to 1,100 clones, 36% of which appear only once. What was sequenced was CD39- CD103- CD8+ T cells sorted from the tumor. The receptors shown here come from a human donor with melanoma. CDR3s include the opening cysteine and the closing phenylalanine or tryptophan. Each record gives: J gene, V gene, CDR3 length, D gene, clone size, CDR3 protein, CDR3 DNA. A D gene is named only where the DNA matches it firmly. The listing skips clone size in some rows; elsewhere it reads once, few, many or a size class.

TRBJ1-1 TRBV5-6 16 . few CASSLELIQVNTEAFF TGTGCCAGCAGCTTGGAGCTTATACAAGTGAACACTGAAGCTTTCTTT
TRBJ1-1 TRBV21-1 16 . . CASRPPFYTIRTEAFF TGTGCCAGCAGACCGCCGTTCTACACAATTCGCACTGAAGCTTTCTTT
TRBJ1-5 TRBV27 14 . few CASHRQATNQPQHF TGTGCCAGCCATAGACAGGCAACCAATCAGCCCCAGCATTTT
TRBJ2-7 TRBV7-9 13 . . CASSLFGGYEQYF TGTGCCAGCAGCTTATTCGGCGGCTACGAGCAGTACTTC
TRBJ1-1 TRBV4-2 13 . few CASSLSPWAEAFF TGTGCCAGCAGCTTGAGTCCGTGGGCAGAAGCTTTCTTT
TRBJ1-2 TRBV7-9 12 . large CASSLSGAVGTF TGTGCCAGCAGCTTGTCAGGGGCCGTAGGAACCTTC
TRBJ2-1 TRBV7-2 15 TRBD2 medium-sized CASIPGTSGTNEQFF TGTGCCAGCATTCCCGGGACTAGCGGGACCAATGAGCAGTTCTTC
TRBJ2-3 TRBV13 14 . . CASSRSSPTDTQYF TGCGCCAGCAGCCGGTCGAGCCCTACAGATACGCAGTATTTT
TRBJ1-1 TRBV11-2 13 . . CASSLSPWAEAFF TGTGCCAGCAGCTTGAGTCCGTGGGCAGAAGCTTTCTTT
TRBJ2-7 TRBV2 13 . large CASSFMLGDEQYF TGTGCCAGCAGTTTTATGCTGGGGGACGAGCAGTACTTC
TRBJ2-3 TRBV27 12 . few CASSSLGDTQYF TGTGCCAGCAGTTCACTTGGAGATACGCAGTATTTT
TRBJ2-5 TRBV5-4 16 TRBD1 . CASSRDRGLYGETQYF TGCGCCAGCAGCCGGGACAGGGGGCTTTATGGGGAGACCCAGTACTTC
TRBJ2-1 TRBV14 16 . few CASSQDGIRLYNEQFF TGTGCCAGCAGCCAAGACGGAATTCGTCTCTACAATGAGCAGTTCTTC
TRBJ2-7 TRBV27 15 . . CASSLLGGGLYEQYF TGTGCCAGCAGTCTCCTCGGTGGAGGGCTGTACGAGCAGTACTTC
TRBJ2-1 TRBV9 17 TRBD2 few CASSADGSGGNYNEQFF TGTGCCAGCAGTGCCGACGGAAGCGGGGGGAATTACAATGAGCAGTTCTTC
TRBJ1-5 TRBV27 14 . . CASSLLAEDQPQHF TGTGCCAGCAGTTTATTAGCGGAGGATCAGCCCCAGCATTTT
TRBJ2-7 TRBV4-1 14 . . CASSQAETSYEQYF TGCGCCAGCAGCCAAGCGGAAACCTCCTACGAGCAGTACTTC
TRBJ2-3 TRBV4-2 18 TRBD2 few CASSQEKGASGSADTQYF TGTGCCAGCAGCCAAGAAAAGGGGGCTAGCGGGAGCGCAGATACGCAGTATTTT
TRBJ2-7 TRBV10-3 15 . medium-sized CAISEPRESEGEQYF TGTGCCATCAGTGAACCCCGGGAGTCGGAGGGCGAGCAGTACTTC
TRBJ2-3 TRBV7-9 14 . . CASTLGTFADTQYF TGTGCCAGCACTCTGGGGACCTTCGCAGATACGCAGTATTTT
TRBJ2-1 TRBV7-2 15 TRBD1 few CASASRGPLYNEQFF TGTGCCAGCGCCTCCAGGGGGCCGCTATACAATGAGCAGTTCTTC
TRBJ1-4 TRBV19 14 . few CASSDRLGNEKLFF TGTGCCAGTAGCGACCGGCTGGGTAATGAAAAACTGTTTTTT
TRBJ2-1 TRBV7-8 15 TRBD1 medium-sized CASSLGTGPYNEQFF TGTGCCAGCAGCTTGGGGACAGGGCCCTACAATGAGCAGTTCTTC
TRBJ2-1 TRBV7-9 15 TRBD2 large CASSRGTSAYNEQFF TGTGCCAGCAGCCGTGGGACTAGCGCCTACAATGAGCAGTTCTTC
TRBJ2-1 TRBV7-2 14 TRBD2 . CASSLNAGDNEQFF TGTGCCAGCAGCTTAAATGCGGGGGACAATGAGCAGTTCTTC
TRBJ2-5 TRBV30 13 TRBD1 . CAWSADRGETQYF TGTGCCTGGAGTGCGGACAGGGGAGAGACCCAGTACTTC
TRBJ2-2 TRBV4-3 15 . once CASSQGLSSTGELFF TGCGCCAGCAGCCAAGGATTATCTTCCACCGGGGAGCTGTTTTTT
TRBJ2-3 TRBV7-2 13 . few CASSLVSTDTQYF TGTGCCAGCAGCTTAGTCAGCACAGATACGCAGTATTTT